The 30 T cell receptor beta chains given below trace back to one sample, sequenced in a study of CD8+CD57+ T cells in acquired aplastic anemia. Researchers used genomic DNA as the template to profile TCR beta VDJ and CDR3. TCRdb reprocessed the reads via MiXCR and lists one record per CDR3 protein. Among hundreds of thousands of distinct CDR3 sequences, 25% to 40% were seen once, and the ten largest hold around 0.82%. Selection for sequencing was limited to patients who had shown CD8+CD57+ cell expansion by flow cytometry. Sequencing input: sorted CD4+, CD8+, or CD8+CD57+ T cells (not recorded which) from PBMCs. The receptor set was obtained from a human donor with aplastic anemia.

The V and J genes are TRBV4-2 and TRBJ2-7; D gene uncertain. Trimming took off 0 bases at V and 3 bases at J, with 15 bases between the two ends. Looked up from germline, CDR1 is LGHNA and CDR2 is YNFKEQ. The CDR3 is 16 amino acids. The CDR3 loop is CASSQDLMKAHYEQYF. In nucleotides, the CDR3 is TGTGCCAGCAGCCAAGATCTCATGAAAGCTCACTACGAGCAGTACTTC.

Notes on this clonotype: Because it lacks the conserved phenylalanine or tryptophan at the end, this CDR3 is likely a read error. This chain uses TRBV10-2 with TRBJ1-3; D call uncertain. Germline CDR1 and CDR2: WSHSY and SAAADI. CDR3 size: 12 residues. This CDR3 is CASSRIGNTIYL. The CDR3 DNA follows: TGTGCAAGCAGCCGAATTGGAAACACCATATATCTT.

The sample holds many counts of this clonotype. The CDR3 DNA reads TGCAGTGCTTTCTCCTTCGGGCGGTTCTCCTACGAGCAGTACTTC. Translation: CSAFSFGRFSYEQYF. The chain links TRBV20-1 to TRBJ2-7; D gene uncertain. The CDR3 has 15 amino acids. The germline CDR1 and CDR2 sequences are DFQATT and SNEGSKA (reference sequence). V was shortened by 5 bases and J by 0 bases, with 17 bases between the two germline ends.

Points on this clonotype: A read error may account for a junction end that differs from germline. The gene calls are TRBV14 and TRBJ2-7; D is tentatively TRBD1 or TRBD2 (6 bases each). The V gene's germline CDR1 is SGHDN and CDR2 FVKESK. This CDR3 comprises 13 residues. For the CDR3, the DNA is TGTGCCAGCAGCGCCTCGGGGGCCTACGAGCAGTGCTTC. Translation gives CASSASGAYEQCF.

Regarding this clonotype: A much larger clone differs by one base, so this may be a read error. This chain links TRBV2 with TRBJ2-3; TRBD1 might be the D (6 bases). The CDR3 contains 15 residues. From germline, CDR1 is SNHLY and CDR2 FYNNEI. DNA for the CDR3: TGTGCCAGCCGTGAAAGGACAGCTAGCACAGATACGCAGTATTTT. This codes for CASRERTASTDTQYF.

The chain links TRBV4-2 to TRBJ2-1, with 11 bases identical to TRBD2. Looked up from germline, CDR1 is LGHNA and CDR2 is YNFKEQ. The V gene end was trimmed by 3 bases and the J gene end by 9 bases; junction bases not matched to a gene: 16. CDR3 size: 18 residues. In DNA form, the CDR3 reads TGTGCCAGCAGCCAGGGACACGGGCGTAGCGGGAGGGCCCGTGAGCAGTTCTTC. Its protein product is CASSQGHGRSGRAREQFF.

This clonotype showed up just a few times. The chain combines TRBV11-2 with TRBJ2-7, with D unclear. Trimming removed 1 base from V and 3 bases from J, with 19 bases in between. The CDR3 runs 17 residues. Germline-derived CDR1 and CDR2 are SGHAT and FQNNGV. The CDR3 coding sequence is TGTGCCAGCAGCTTAGTTAGTTTGGGTTTGTCCCTCTACGAGCAGTACTTC. It codes for CASSLVSLGLSLYEQYF.

The chain joins TRBV10-3 to TRBJ1-2; a weak D match, TRBD1 (6 bases). The germline CDR1 and CDR2 sequences are ENHRY and SYGVKD. CDR3 length: 11 residues. V lost 6 bases, J lost 4 bases, and 6 bases lay in between. The CDR3 DNA follows: TGTGCCATCAGGGACAGCTATGGCTACACCTTC. This gives the protein CAIRDSYGYTF.

Ten or more counts support this clonotype. This rearrangement joins TRBV29-1 to TRBJ1-1, with unresolved D. Trimming pared 4 bases from V and 2 bases from J, leaving 8 bases between. The CDR3 is 12 amino acids. Germline V gives CDR1 SQVTM, CDR2 ANQGSEA. This CDR3 is CSVVNGNTEAFF. The CDR3 nucleotides are TGCAGCGTTGTAAACGGCAACACTGAAGCTTTCTTT.

At least ten counts were recorded for this clonotype. The rearrangement links TRBV10-3 to TRBJ2-1; 7 bases line up with TRBD2. In germline, CDR1 is ENHRY, CDR2 SYGVKD. Trimming cost V 8 bases and J 9 bases; bases outside gene matches: 13. CDR3 length: 14 amino acids. CDR3 sequence: CAILTSNAAGEQFF. For the CDR3, the DNA is TGTGCCATCCTGACTAGCAACGCGGCAGGTGAGCAGTTCTTC.

This chain connects TRBV19 to TRBJ2-4; TRBD2 is a possible D gene (5 bases). V lost 7 bases, J lost 0 bases, and 13 bases lay in between. Germline V gene lookup returns CDR1 LNHDA and CDR2 SQIVND (reference sequence). The CDR3 loop spans 15 amino acids. Written as DNA, the CDR3 is TGTGCCAGTAAAAGCGGCAGCCTAGCCAAAAACATTCAGTACTTC. This codes for CASKSGSLAKNIQYF. The whole variable domain, filled in from reference TRBV19 and TRBJ2-4, reads DGGITQSPKYLFRKEGQNVTLSCEQNLNHDAMYWYRQDPGQGLRLIYYSQIVNDFQKGDIAEGYSVSREKKESFPLTVTSAQKNPTAFYLCASKSGSLAKNIQYFGAGTRLSVL.

This clonotype was observed many times. The chain combines TRBV2 with TRBJ2-7; D is unclear. This CDR3 comprises 11 residues. Germline V gene data show CDR1 as SNHLY and CDR2 as FYNNEI. Deletions cut 6 bases from V and 4 bases from J, with 7 bases between. The CDR3 DNA follows: TGTGCCAGCAGAGCAGCTTACGAGCAGTACTTC. Translation gives CASRAAYEQYF.

The V and J genes are TRBV9 and TRBJ1-6; maybe TRBD1 (6 bases). CDR1 is SGDLS and CDR2 is YYNGEE in the germline V gene. The CDR3 spans 16 residues. V gave up 4 bases and J gave up 5 bases, with 16 bases separating them. The CDR3 DNA follows: TGTGCCAGCAGCCCACGACAACAGGGAGATAATTCACCCCTCCACTTT. It encodes CASSPRQQGDNSPLHF.

To note about this clonotype: One base away lies a much larger clone, so this may be a sequencing read error. This rearrangement joins TRBV29-1 to TRBJ2-3; D is possibly TRBD1 (6 bases). The end of the DNA aligns better with TRBJ1-5, so the J call may be wrong. Per the germline V gene, CDR1 is SQVTM and CDR2 is ANQGSEA. This CDR3 has 12 amino acids. For the CDR3, the DNA is TGCAGCGTTGAGCAGGGGAGCGAAACGCAGCATTTT. Translation gives CSVEQGSETQHF.

This clonotype was seen at least ten times. CDR3 residues: CASSADLTGNYGYTF. The CDR3 region has the DNA TGTGCCAGCAGCGCAGACCTCACAGGGAACTATGGCTACACCTTC. The gene calls are TRBV9 and TRBJ1-2; tentative D call: TRBD1 (6 bases). V was pared by 3 bases and J by 2 bases, with 14 bases between. Germline V gives CDR1 SGDLS, CDR2 YYNGEE. The CDR3 loop spans 15 amino acids.

This clonotype has just a few counts. This chain connects TRBV27 to TRBJ1-6; D is uncertain. Germline lookup yields CDR1 MNHEY and CDR2 SMNVEV (reference sequence). The CDR3 is 16 residues long. Trimming shortened V by 2 bases and J by 6 bases, and 14 bases separated the two germline ends. The CDR3 region is CASSLRMTAGNSPLHF. For the CDR3, the DNA is TGTGCCAGCAGTTTACGGATGACTGCGGGTAATTCACCCCTCCACTTT.

This clonotype was detected only a few times. The chain couples TRBV11-2 to TRBJ1-1, with 7 nucleotides matching TRBD1. This CDR3 has 16 residues. V lost 5 bases, J lost 0 bases, and 9 bases stayed unmatched. Germline values: CDR1 SGHAT, CDR2 FQNNGV. The CDR3 spells CASSETSGTVNTEAFF. CDR3 nucleotide sequence: TGTGCCAGCAGCGAGACATCCGGGACAGTGAACACTGAAGCTTTCTTT.

This chain joins TRBV19 and TRBJ1-2; D possibly corresponds to TRBD1 (6 bases). The ends were cut back, 11 bases at V and 8 bases at J, with 18 bases in the middle. The length of the CDR3 is 12 residues. CDR1 is LNHDA and CDR2 is SQIVND in the germline V gene (reference sequence). CDR3: CAWADSRIGYTF. CDR3 sequence (DNA): TGTGCCTGGGCGGACAGTCGAATAGGCTACACCTTC.

Turning to this clonotype: Given a much more abundant clone one base away, this may be a read error. The V gene is TRBV7-9, the J gene TRBJ2-7, with no clear D. The germline gives CDR1 SEHNR, CDR2 FQNEAQ (reference sequence). This CDR3 has 14 amino acids. The CDR3 loop is CSSSLRQTHYEQYF. DNA for the CDR3: TGTTCCAGCAGCTTACGCCAGACCCACTACGAGCAGTACTTC.

This clonotype was counted ten times or more. The chain uses TRBV5-5 and TRBJ1-6; D gene unclear. The CDR3 is 14 residues long. Trimming shortened V by 0 bases and J by 7 bases, and 8 bases separated the two germline ends. Looked up from germline, CDR1 is SGHKS and CDR2 is YYEKEE (reference sequence). The chain's CDR3 is CASSLGRTNSPLHF. The DNA of the CDR3 is TGTGCCAGCAGCTTGGGACGGACGAATTCACCCCTCCACTTT.

At least ten counts were recorded for this clonotype. The J gene is TRBJ2-3, the V gene TRBV15, with D possibly TRBD2 on 5 matching bases. This CDR3 region has 15 residues. The germline V gene encodes CDR1 LNHNV and CDR2 YYDKDF (reference sequence). V lost 4 bases to trimming and J lost 0 bases, with 11 bases between them. CDR3: CATSKRALSTDTQYF. For the CDR3, the DNA is TGTGCCACCAGCAAGAGGGCTCTGAGCACAGATACGCAGTATTTT.

This clonotype occurred many times. V is TRBV19 and J is TRBJ1-5, with 7 bases identical to TRBD1. Germline V lookup: CDR1 LNHDA, CDR2 SQIVND (reference sequence). This CDR3 is built from 15 residues. V trimming: 0 bases; J trimming: 6 bases; junction bases outside the gene matches: 5. The CDR3 sequence: CASSIDKGASQPQHF. The CDR3 region has the DNA TGTGCCAGTAGTATAGATAAGGGGGCCAGTCAGCCCCAGCATTTT. The complete variable domain, with remaining parts taken from reference TRBV19 and TRBJ1-5, reads DGGITQSPKYLFRKEGQNVTLSCEQNLNHDAMYWYRQDPGQGLRLIYYSQIVNDFQKGDIAEGYSVSREKKESFPLTVTSAQKNPTAFYLCASSIDKGASQPQHFGDGTRLSIL.

V usage is TRBV7-2 and J usage is TRBJ2-2, with a weak D call TRBD2 (6 bases). There are 11 residues in the CDR3. Germline assignment: CDR1 SGHTA and CDR2 FQGNSA. In nucleotides, the CDR3 is TGTGCAAATTGGCGGGACGGGGAGCTGTTTTTT. It is translated as CANWRDGELFF.

V gene TRBV25-1 combines with J gene TRBJ2-3; D is unclear. Trimming cost V 6 bases and J 7 bases, with 8 bases left between them. CDR1 is MGHDK and CDR2 is SYGVNS in the germline V gene. The CDR3 extends over 11 amino acids. CDR3 region: CASSPQNTQYF. CDR3 sequence (DNA): TGTGCCAGCAGCCCGCAGAATACGCAGTATTTT.

This clonotype was counted a few times. The rearrangement uses TRBV20-1 and TRBJ1-3; D might be TRBD1 (6 bases). V lost 5 bases, J lost 0 bases, and 8 bases lay in between. The CDR3 spans 13 residues. Germline V gene sequence: CDR1 DFQATT, CDR2 SNEGSKA (reference sequence). This CDR3 reads CSAGDTSGNTIYF. The CDR3 nucleotides are TGCAGTGCTGGGGACACCTCTGGAAACACCATATATTTT.

There are many counts of this clonotype. V and J are TRBV29-1 and TRBJ2-5, with D unclear. CDR1 and CDR2 (germline): SQVTM, ANQGSEA. Deletions cut 2 bases from V and 1 base from J, with 5 bases between. This CDR3 is built from 12 residues. CDR3 loop: CSVESSQETQYF. In DNA form, the CDR3 reads TGCAGCGTTGAAAGCTCCCAAGAGACCCAGTACTTC.

This clonotype has ten or more counts. The CDR3 loop is CSPDRGGSSPLHF. Here the CDR3 DNA reads TGCAGTCCGGACAGGGGAGGTAGTTCACCCCTCCACTTT. The rearrangement joins TRBV20-1 to TRBJ1-6; 9 bases agree with TRBD1. CDR3 size: 13 residues. The V gene end was trimmed by 8 bases and the J gene end by 9 bases; junction bases not matched to a gene: 8. Germline assignment: CDR1 DFQATT and CDR2 SNEGSKA (reference sequence).

A word on this clonotype: This may be a read error, as it is one base from a much larger clone. This chain links TRBV7-2 with TRBJ2-7, with 12 bases fitting TRBD2. The CDR3 is 16 residues long. Germline CDR1 and CDR2: SGHTA and FQGNSA. CDR3 in DNA: TGTGCCAGCAGCTTAGCGGAGACTAGCGGGAGATTCGAGCAGTGCTTC. Its translation is CASSLAETSGRFEQCF.

The chain employs TRBV5-1 and TRBJ2-5, with unresolved D. The CDR3 spans 13 residues. CDR1 SGHRS and CDR2 YFSETQ come from the germline V gene. The V and J ends lost 0 bases and 1 base respectively, with 4 bases between them. CDR3 sequence: CASSLEAQETQYF. The CDR3 nucleotides read TGCGCCAGCAGCTTGGAGGCCCAAGAGACCCAGTACTTC.

This clonotype appeared a few times. The chain has TRBV25-1 and TRBJ2-7, with 8 positions matching TRBD2. J lost 3 bases, V lost 6 bases, and 13 bases had no gene match. CDR3 length: 16 residues. Germline lookup yields CDR1 MGHDK and CDR2 SYGVNS. CDR3 amino acids: CASSQPARTSIYEQYF. The CDR3 DNA reads TGTGCCAGCAGCCAACCGGCGCGGACTAGCATCTACGAGCAGTACTTC.